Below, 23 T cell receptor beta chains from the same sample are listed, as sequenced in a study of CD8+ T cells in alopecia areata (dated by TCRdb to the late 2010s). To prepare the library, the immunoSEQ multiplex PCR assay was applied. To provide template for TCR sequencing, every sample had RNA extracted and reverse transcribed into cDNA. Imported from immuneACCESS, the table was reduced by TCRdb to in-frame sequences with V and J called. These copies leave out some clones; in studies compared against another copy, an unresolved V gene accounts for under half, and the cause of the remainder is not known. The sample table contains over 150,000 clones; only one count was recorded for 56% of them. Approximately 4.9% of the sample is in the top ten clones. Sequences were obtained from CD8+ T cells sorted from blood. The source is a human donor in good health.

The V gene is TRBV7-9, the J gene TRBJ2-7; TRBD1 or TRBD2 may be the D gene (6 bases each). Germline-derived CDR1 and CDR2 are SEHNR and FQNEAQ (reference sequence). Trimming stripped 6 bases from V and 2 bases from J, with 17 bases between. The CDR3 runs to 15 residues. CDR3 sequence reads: CASSLTGGPTYEQYF. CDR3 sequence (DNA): TGTGCCAGCAGTCTAACCGGGGGCCCGACCTACGAGCAGTACTTC.

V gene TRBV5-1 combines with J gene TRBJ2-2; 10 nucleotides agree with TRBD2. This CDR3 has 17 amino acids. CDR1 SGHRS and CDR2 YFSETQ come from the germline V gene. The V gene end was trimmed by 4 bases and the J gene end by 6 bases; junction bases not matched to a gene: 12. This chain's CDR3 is CASSEASGGAQSGELFF. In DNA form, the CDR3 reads TGCGCCAGCAGCGAAGCGAGCGGGGGGGCGCAATCCGGGGAGCTGTTTTTT.

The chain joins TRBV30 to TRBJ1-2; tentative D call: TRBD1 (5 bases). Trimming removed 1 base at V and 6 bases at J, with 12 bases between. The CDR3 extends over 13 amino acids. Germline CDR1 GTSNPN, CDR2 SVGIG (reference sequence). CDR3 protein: CAWSAGELDGYTF. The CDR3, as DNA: TGTGCCTGGAGTGCGGGGGAGTTGGATGGCTACACCTTC.

CDR3 sequence: CASSQEPSSTNYGYTF. The CDR3 coding sequence is TGCGCCAGCAGCCAAGAGCCGAGCAGTACTAACTATGGCTACACCTTC. The V and J genes are TRBV4-1 and TRBJ1-2; D call uncertain. Trimming shortened V by 0 bases and J by 0 bases, and 11 bases separated the two germline ends. Per the germline V gene, CDR1 is MGHRA and CDR2 is YSYEKL. The CDR3 contains 16 residues.

CDR3 in amino acids: CASSYSGGGISYEQYF. CDR3 nucleotides: TGTGCCAGCAGTTACTCCGGCGGGGGGATCTCCTACGAGCAGTACTTC. V is TRBV6-5 and J is TRBJ2-7; 8 nucleotides agree with TRBD2. V lost 0 bases, J lost 0 bases, and 4 bases stayed unmatched. This CDR3 spans 16 amino acids. Germline V gene data show CDR1 as MNHEY and CDR2 as SVGAGI.

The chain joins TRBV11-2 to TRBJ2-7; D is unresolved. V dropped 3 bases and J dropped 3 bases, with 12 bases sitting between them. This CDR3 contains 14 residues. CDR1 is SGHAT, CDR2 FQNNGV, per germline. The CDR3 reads CASSFAGRLYEQYF. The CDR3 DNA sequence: TGTGCCAGCAGCTTTGCCGGACGTCTCTACGAGCAGTACTTC.

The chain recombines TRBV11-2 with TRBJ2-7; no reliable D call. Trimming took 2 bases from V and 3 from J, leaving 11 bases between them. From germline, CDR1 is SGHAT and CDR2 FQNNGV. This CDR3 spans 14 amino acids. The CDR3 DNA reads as TGTGCCAGCAGCTTAACAGACGCAAGCTACGAGCAGTACTTC. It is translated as CASSLTDASYEQYF.

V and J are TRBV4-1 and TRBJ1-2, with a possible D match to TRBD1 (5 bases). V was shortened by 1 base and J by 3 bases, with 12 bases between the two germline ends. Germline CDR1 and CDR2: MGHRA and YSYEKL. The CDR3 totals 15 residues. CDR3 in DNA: TGCGCCAGCAGCCAAGTTACCGGGACGGACTATGGCTACACCTTC. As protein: CASSQVTGTDYGYTF.

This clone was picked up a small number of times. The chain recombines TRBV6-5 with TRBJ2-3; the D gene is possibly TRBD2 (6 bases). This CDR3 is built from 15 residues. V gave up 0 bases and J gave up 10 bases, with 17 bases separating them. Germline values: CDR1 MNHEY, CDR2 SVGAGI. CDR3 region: CASSYSGGASDPQYF. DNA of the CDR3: TGTGCCAGCAGTTACTCCGGAGGGGCCAGCGATCCGCAGTATTTT.

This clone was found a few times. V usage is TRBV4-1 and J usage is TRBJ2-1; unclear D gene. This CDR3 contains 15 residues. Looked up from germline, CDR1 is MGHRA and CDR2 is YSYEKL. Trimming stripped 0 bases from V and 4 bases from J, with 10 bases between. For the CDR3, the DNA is TGCGCCAGCAGCCAAGATCCCGGGCAGTACAATGAGCAGTTCTTC. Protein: CASSQDPGQYNEQFF.

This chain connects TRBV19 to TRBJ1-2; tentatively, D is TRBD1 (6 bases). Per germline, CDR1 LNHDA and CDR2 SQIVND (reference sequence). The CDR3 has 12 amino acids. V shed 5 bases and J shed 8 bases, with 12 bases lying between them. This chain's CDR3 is CASSDRQRGYTF. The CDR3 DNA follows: TGTGCCAGTAGTGACAGGCAACGAGGCTACACCTTC.

CDR3 in DNA: TGTGCCAGCAGTGCGGAGAACACCGGGGAGCTGTTTTTT. Translating gives CASSAENTGELFF. The rearrangement joins TRBV6-1 to TRBJ2-2; D is uncertain. The CDR3 has 13 amino acids. V was cut by 4 bases and J by 1 base, with 4 bases left in between. The germline gives CDR1 MNHNS, CDR2 SASEGT.

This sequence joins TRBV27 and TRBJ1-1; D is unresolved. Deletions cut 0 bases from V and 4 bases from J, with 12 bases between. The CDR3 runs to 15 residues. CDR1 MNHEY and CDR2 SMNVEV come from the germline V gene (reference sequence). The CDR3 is CASSLSILGGTEAFF. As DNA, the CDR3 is TGTGCCAGCAGTTTATCTATTCTAGGAGGCACTGAAGCTTTCTTT.

CDR3 in amino acids: CASSYRAGELFF. The CDR3 DNA reads as TGTGCCAGCAGCTACAGGGCCGGGGAGCTGTTTTTT. The chain uses TRBV5-6 and TRBJ2-2; possibly TRBD1 for D (6 bases). CDR1 is SGHDT, CDR2 YYEEEE, per germline. V gave up 3 bases and J gave up 6 bases, with 6 bases separating them. This CDR3 spans 12 amino acids.

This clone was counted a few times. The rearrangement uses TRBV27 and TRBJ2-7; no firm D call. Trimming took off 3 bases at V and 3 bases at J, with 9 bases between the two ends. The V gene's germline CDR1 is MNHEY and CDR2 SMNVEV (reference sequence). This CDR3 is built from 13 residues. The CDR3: CASSFRQFYEQYF. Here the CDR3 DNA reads TGTGCCAGCAGTTTTAGACAATTCTACGAGCAGTACTTC.

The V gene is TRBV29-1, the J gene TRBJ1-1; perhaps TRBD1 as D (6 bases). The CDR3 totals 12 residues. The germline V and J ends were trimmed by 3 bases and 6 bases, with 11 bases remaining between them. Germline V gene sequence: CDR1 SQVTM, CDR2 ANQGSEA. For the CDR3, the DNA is TGCAGCGTTGATTCAGGGGAGGCTGAAGCTTTCTTT. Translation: CSVDSGEAEAFF.

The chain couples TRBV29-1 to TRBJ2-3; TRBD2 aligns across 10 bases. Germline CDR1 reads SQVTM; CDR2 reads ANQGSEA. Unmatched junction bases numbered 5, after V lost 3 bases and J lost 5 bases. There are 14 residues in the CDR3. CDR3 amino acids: CSVDLLAGEDTQYF. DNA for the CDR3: TGCAGCGTTGATCTGCTAGCGGGGGAAGATACGCAGTATTTT.

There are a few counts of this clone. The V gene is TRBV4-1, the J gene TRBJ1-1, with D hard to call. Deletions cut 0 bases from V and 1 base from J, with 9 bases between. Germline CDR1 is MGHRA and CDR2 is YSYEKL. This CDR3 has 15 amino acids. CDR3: CASSQDYGENTEAFF. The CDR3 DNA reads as TGCGCCAGCAGCCAAGATTACGGGGAGAACACTGAAGCTTTCTTT.

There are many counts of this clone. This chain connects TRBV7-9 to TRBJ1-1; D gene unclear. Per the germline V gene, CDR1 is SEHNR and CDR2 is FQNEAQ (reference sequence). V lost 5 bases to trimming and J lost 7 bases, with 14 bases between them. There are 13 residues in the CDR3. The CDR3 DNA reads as TGTGCCAGCAGCCGAATGTCTTCCGGTGAAGCTTTCTTT. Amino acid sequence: CASSRMSSGEAFF.

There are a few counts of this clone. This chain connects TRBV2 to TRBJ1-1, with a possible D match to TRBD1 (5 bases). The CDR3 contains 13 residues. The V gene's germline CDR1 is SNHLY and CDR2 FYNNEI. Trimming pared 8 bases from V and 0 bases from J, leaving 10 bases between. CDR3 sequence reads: CASHPGMNTEAFF. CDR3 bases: TGTGCCAGCCATCCAGGGATGAACACTGAAGCTTTCTTT.

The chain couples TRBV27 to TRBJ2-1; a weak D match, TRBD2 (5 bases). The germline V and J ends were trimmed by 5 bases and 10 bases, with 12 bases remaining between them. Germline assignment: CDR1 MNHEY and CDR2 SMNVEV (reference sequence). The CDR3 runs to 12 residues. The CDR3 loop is CASSPSSGEQFF. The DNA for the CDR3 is TGTGCCAGCAGTCCGAGCAGCGGAGAGCAGTTCTTC.

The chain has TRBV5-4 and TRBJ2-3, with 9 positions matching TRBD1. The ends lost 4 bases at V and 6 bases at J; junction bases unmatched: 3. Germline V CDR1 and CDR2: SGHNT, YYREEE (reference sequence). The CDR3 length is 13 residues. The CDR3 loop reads CASSGGQGDTQYF. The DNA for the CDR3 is TGTGCCAGCAGCGGCGGACAGGGGGATACGCAGTATTTT.

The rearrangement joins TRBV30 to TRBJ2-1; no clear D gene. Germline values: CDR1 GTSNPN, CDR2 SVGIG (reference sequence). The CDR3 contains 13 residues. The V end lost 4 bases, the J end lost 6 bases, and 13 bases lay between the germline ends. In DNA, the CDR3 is TGTGCCTGGATCATACTGCAACCCAATGAGCAGTTCTTC. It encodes CAWIILQPNEQFF. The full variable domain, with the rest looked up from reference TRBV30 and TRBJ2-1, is SQTIHQWPATLVQPVGSPLSLECTVEGTSNPNLYWYRQAAGRGLQLLFYSVGIGQISSEVPQNLSASRPQDRQFILSSKKLLLSDSGFYLCAWIILQPNEQFFGPGTRLTVL.